Shown below are 22 T cell receptor beta chains from a single sample sequenced in a study of blood T cell repertoires in COVID-19. The assay was immunoSEQ multiplex PCR, and TCRdb's table has in-frame clones only and misses some. The table lists 120,000 to 150,000 clones, 85% of them singletons, with around 3% in the top ten. The material sequenced was peripheral blood. The receptor source for this set is a man aged 50-59 years with acute or convalescent COVID-19.

In regard to this clone: The same CDR3 can be traced to other DNA sequences in this sample. V is TRBV5-1 and J is TRBJ2-3, with TRBD2 identical over 7 bases. The CDR3 covers 15 residues. The ends lost 4 bases at V and 0 bases at J; junction bases unmatched: 5. Per germline, CDR1 SGHRS and CDR2 YFSETQ. The CDR3 spells CASSPSGTSTDTQYF. In DNA form, the CDR3 reads TGCGCCAGCAGCCCTAGCGGTACTAGCACAGATACGCAGTATTTT.

The chain combines TRBV7-6 with TRBJ2-7; D perhaps matches TRBD1 (5 bases). Germline V CDR1 and CDR2: SGHVS, FNYEAQ. Deletions cut 5 bases from V and 4 bases from J, with 12 bases between. CDR3 size: 13 residues. CDR3 coding DNA: TGTGCCAGCAGCCCGCGGACATTATACGAGCAGTACTTC. This encodes CASSPRTLYEQYF.

In this sample, this clone turned up once. The chain links TRBV6-2 or TRBV6-3 to TRBJ2-1, with D possibly TRBD2 on 5 matching bases. Germline V gives CDR1 MNHEY, CDR2 SVGEGT. V was trimmed by 0 bases and J by 10 bases, leaving 13 bases between them. This CDR3 spans 14 amino acids. CDR3 nucleotides: TGTGCCAGCAGTTACTCGAGCGGTCGAGACGAGCAGTTCTTC. This codes for CASSYSSGRDEQFF.

This clone showed up just once. This chain links TRBV6-5 with TRBJ1-1, with TRBD1 as a possible D gene (6 bases). The CDR3 is made up of 12 amino acids. Germline CDR1 and CDR2: MNHEY and SVGAGI. V was pared by 8 bases and J by 4 bases, with 11 bases between. The CDR3 bases are TGTGCCAGCGAACAGGGCCCCACTGAAGCTTTCTTT. The encoded protein is CASEQGPTEAFF.

The chain combines TRBV11-2 with TRBJ1-2, with TRBD1 matching over 7 bases. Germline V gene data show CDR1 as SGHAT and CDR2 as FQNNGV. CDR3 length: 15 residues. V dropped 5 bases and J dropped 7; count of bases not matched to a gene: 13. CDR3 protein: CASSISTGVVGGYTF. CDR3 in DNA: TGTGCCAGCAGCATCTCTACAGGGGTGGTCGGTGGCTACACCTTC.

This sequence joins TRBV9 and TRBJ2-3; the D gene is possibly TRBD1 (6 bases). V lost 4 bases and J lost 3, with 15 bases in between. The CDR3 sequence is 15 residues long. Germline V gene sequence: CDR1 SGDLS, CDR2 YYNGEE. CDR3 loop: CASSTSRGQTDTQYF. As DNA, the CDR3 is TGTGCCAGCAGCACCTCGCGAGGACAGACAGATACGCAGTATTTT.

The V gene is TRBV28, the J gene TRBJ1-1; the D gene is possibly TRBD1 (5 bases). Trimming pared 6 bases from V and 0 bases from J, leaving 11 bases between. The CDR3 covers 14 residues. CDR1 MDHEN and CDR2 SYDVKM come from the germline V gene. The CDR3 here is CASSPGNMNTEAFF. In DNA form, the CDR3 reads TGTGCCAGCAGCCCAGGGAATATGAACACTGAAGCTTTCTTT.

V is TRBV29-1 and J is TRBJ2-3; 7 bases align to TRBD1. J gave up 2 bases and V 2 bases, and 1 base lay outside the gene matches. CDR1 and CDR2 (germline): SQVTM, ANQGSEA. This CDR3 has 13 residues. The CDR3 is CSVEQGDTDTQYF. In nucleotides, the CDR3 is TGCAGCGTTGAACAGGGGGACACAGATACGCAGTATTTT.

The CDR3 sequence: CASSIQLAGTFTGELFF. CDR3 coding DNA: TGTGCCAGTAGTATCCAACTAGCGGGAACATTCACCGGGGAGCTGTTTTTT. The V call is TRBV19, the J call TRBJ2-2, with 10 bases lining up with TRBD2. CDR1 LNHDA and CDR2 SQIVND come from the germline V gene (reference sequence). The CDR3 is 17 residues long. V dropped 3 bases and J dropped 4; count of bases not matched to a gene: 8.

This chain connects TRBV6-4 to TRBJ2-5, with D unclear. The CDR3 spans 13 residues. Per the germline V gene, CDR1 is MRHNA and CDR2 is SNTAGT. V shed 0 bases and J shed 5 bases, with 7 bases lying between them. The CDR3 DNA is TGTGCCAGCAGTGACTCGAACGGGGAGACCCAGTACTTC. Its protein is CASSDSNGETQYF.

The V call is TRBV18, the J call TRBJ1-2; D is unclear. This CDR3 contains 14 residues. The V end was cut by 2 bases, the J end by 6 bases, with 13 bases between. The germline gives CDR1 KGHSH, CDR2 LQKENI. Written as DNA, the CDR3 is TGTGCCAGCTCACCAAGGCAGGCAAGAGATGGCTACACCTTC. This sequence encodes CASSPRQARDGYTF.

The chain employs TRBV6-5 and TRBJ2-1; 9 positions match TRBD2. CDR3 size: 15 residues. J was trimmed by 6 bases and V by 6 bases; bases with no gene match: 9. Germline CDR1 reads MNHEY; CDR2 reads SVGAGI. The CDR3 here is CASRKGLAGFNEQFF. The CDR3 DNA reads TGTGCCAGCAGAAAAGGGCTAGCGGGATTCAATGAGCAGTTCTTC.

This clone was detected only once. This chain connects TRBV30 to TRBJ1-2, with D unresolved. Germline V CDR1 and CDR2: GTSNPN, SVGIG (reference sequence). There are 11 residues in the CDR3. V was trimmed by 0 bases and J by 8 bases, leaving 7 bases between them. The CDR3 here is CAWSVYVGYTF. The CDR3 DNA sequence: TGTGCCTGGAGTGTATATGTGGGCTACACCTTC. The variable domain in full, with the rest retrieved from reference TRBV30 and TRBJ1-2, is SQTIHQWPATLVQPVGSPLSLECTVEGTSNPNLYWYRQAAGRGLQLLFYSVGIGQISSEVPQNLSASRPQDRQFILSSKKLLLSDSGFYLCAWSVYVGYTFGSGTRLTVV.

The chain combines TRBV21-1 with TRBJ1-5. TRBV21-1 is shown as a pseudogene. The CDR3 is made up of 17 amino acids. The CDR3 here is CASSKRASREANQPQHF. As DNA, the CDR3 is TGTGCCAGCAGCAAAAGGGCGTCCAGGGAGGCCAATCAGCCCCAGCATTTT.

This chain joins TRBV7-3 and TRBJ2-2, with 7 bases matching TRBD1. The CDR3 is 14 residues long. The germline V gene encodes CDR1 SGHTA and CDR2 FQGTGA. V gave up 5 bases and J gave up 6 bases; unmatched junction bases: 6. The CDR3 reads CASSTGQAAGELFF. CDR3 in DNA: TGTGCCAGCAGCACTGGACAGGCCGCCGGGGAGCTGTTTTTT.

CDR3 nucleotides: TGTGCCACCAGTGATCACAGGATAGGGGAGCTGTTTTTT. Translation: CATSDHRIGELFF. The chain is built from TRBV24-1 and TRBJ2-2; D is possibly TRBD1 (5 bases). From germline, CDR1 is KGHDR and CDR2 SFDVKD. V was shortened by 3 bases and J by 8 bases, with 9 bases between the two germline ends. This CDR3 contains 13 residues.

The V and J genes are TRBV15 and TRBJ1-5, with a possible D match to TRBD1 (6 bases). This CDR3 region has 16 residues. Germline CDR1 LNHNV, CDR2 YYDKDF (reference sequence). Trimming stripped 4 bases from V and 0 bases from J, with 13 bases between. The CDR3 loop reads CATSNGQTNSNQPQHF. The CDR3 DNA reads TGTGCCACCAGCAATGGACAGACAAATAGCAATCAGCCCCAGCATTTT.

The chain employs TRBV7-3 and TRBJ1-5, with D possibly matching TRBD1 (6 bases). The germline V gene has CDR1 SGHTA and CDR2 FQGTGA. The germline V and J ends were trimmed by 4 bases and 0 bases, with 25 bases remaining between them. The CDR3 consists of 20 residues. The CDR3, as DNA: TGTGCCAGCAGCTGCCTTACTTCTGCCGACAGGCGGGTTAGCAATCAGCCCCAGCATTTT. Translation gives CASSCLTSADRRVSNQPQHF.

This clone was seen just once. This chain joins TRBV5-1 and TRBJ2-5; 9 bases align to TRBD2. The germline V gene has CDR1 SGHRS and CDR2 YFSETQ. This CDR3 contains 15 residues. The V gene end was trimmed by 7 bases and the J gene end by 5 bases; junction bases not matched to a gene: 12. CDR3 sequence reads: CASSRASGGMETQYF. CDR3 sequence (DNA): TGCGCCAGCTCCCGGGCCAGCGGGGGGATGGAGACCCAGTACTTC.

The chain carries TRBV19 and TRBJ1-2; D not resolved. Germline CDR1 is LNHDA and CDR2 is SQIVND (reference sequence). V lost 5 bases, J lost 4 bases, and 23 bases lay in between. The CDR3 sequence is 17 residues long. DNA of the CDR3: TGTGCCAGTAGTTCGTGGGTGCAGGACCGAGGGAGCTATGGCTACACCTTC. Protein sequence: CASSSWVQDRGSYGYTF. Filled out from reference TRBV19 and TRBJ1-2, the complete variable domain reads DGGITQSPKYLFRKEGQNVTLSCEQNLNHDAMYWYRQDPGQGLRLIYYSQIVNDFQKGDIAEGYSVSREKKESFPLTVTSAQKNPTAFYLCASSSWVQDRGSYGYTFGSGTRLTVV.

This clone has a single count. The chain carries TRBV4-2 and TRBJ1-2; D call uncertain. Germline V CDR1 and CDR2: LGHNA, YNFKEQ. The CDR3 loop spans 12 amino acids. Trimming took 1 base from V and 6 from J, leaving 6 bases between them. The CDR3 protein is CASSQVSDGYTF. CDR3 sequence (DNA): TGTGCCAGCAGCCAAGTATCTGATGGCTACACCTTC.

The genes are TRBV29-1 and TRBJ1-5; 8 bases fit TRBD1. V shed 5 bases, J shed 2 bases, and the junction held 2 bases outside the gene matches. Germline lookup yields CDR1 SQVTM and CDR2 ANQGSEA. The CDR3 is 13 amino acids. CDR3 DNA sequence: TGCAGCGTTCAGACAGGGGGCAATCAGCCCCAGCATTTT. Residues: CSVQTGGNQPQHF.